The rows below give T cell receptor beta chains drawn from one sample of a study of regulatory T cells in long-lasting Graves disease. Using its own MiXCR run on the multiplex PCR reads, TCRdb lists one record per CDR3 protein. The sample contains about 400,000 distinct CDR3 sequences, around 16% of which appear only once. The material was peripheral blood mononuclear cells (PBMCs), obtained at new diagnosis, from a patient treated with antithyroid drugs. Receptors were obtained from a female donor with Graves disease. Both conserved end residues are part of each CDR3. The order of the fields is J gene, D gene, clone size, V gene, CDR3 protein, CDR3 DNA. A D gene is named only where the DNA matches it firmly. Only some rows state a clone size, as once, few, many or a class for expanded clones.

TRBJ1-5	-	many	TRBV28	CASSFLSPGVGQPQHF	TGTGCCAGCAGTTTTTTGTCCCCAGGGGTAGGTCAGCCCCAGCATTTT
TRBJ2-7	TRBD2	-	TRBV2	CASSDGEGPGRLAYEQYF	TGTGCCAGCAGTGATGGAGAGGGGCCGGGGAGACTAGCTTACGAGCAGTACTTC
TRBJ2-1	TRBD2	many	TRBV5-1	CASDLRGGSYNEQFF	TGCGCCAGCGACCTGCGGGGGGGGTCCTACAATGAGCAGTTCTTC
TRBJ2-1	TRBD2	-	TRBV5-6	CASSLGGQREGLNEQFF	TGTGCCAGCAGCTTGGGCGGCCAGCGGGAGGGCCTAAATGAGCAGTTCTTC
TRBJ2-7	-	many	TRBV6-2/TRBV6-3	CASSREYSYEQYF	TGTGCCAGCAGCAGAGAGTACTCCTACGAGCAGTACTTC
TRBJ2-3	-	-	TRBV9	CASSVFGRASTDTQYF	TGTGCCAGCAGCGTATTCGGGAGAGCTAGCACAGATACGCAGTATTTT
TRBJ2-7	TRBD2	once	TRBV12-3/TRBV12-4	CASSPSGGAGDEQYF	TGTGCCAGCAGTCCAAGCGGGGGGGCCGGCGATGAGCAGTACTTC
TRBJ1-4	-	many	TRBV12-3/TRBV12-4	CASSWSGEEKLFF	TGTGCCAGCAGTTGGTCGGGTGAGGAAAAACTGTTTTTT
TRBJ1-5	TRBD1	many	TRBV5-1	CASSSEGTANQPQHF	TGCGCCAGCAGCTCGGAAGGGACAGCCAATCAGCCCCAGCATTTT
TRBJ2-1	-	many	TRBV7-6	CASSLRGSYNEQFF	TGTGCCAGCTCCCTCAGGGGATCCTACAATGAGCAGTTCTTC